The 26 T cell receptor beta chains reported below all come from one sample, sequenced in a study. TCRdb reprocessed the 5' RACE reads with MiXCR, giving one entry per CDR3 protein. The sample has roughly 64,000 distinct CDR3 sequences; approximately 23% are singletons. Sample: memory CD4+ T cells sorted from a lymph node. The subset was: memory CD4+ T cells, CD4+CD45RO+CD25-. These receptors all stem from a female donor with breast cancer.

This clonotype was observed a handful of times. The chain combines TRBV28 with TRBJ1-3; TRBD1 might be the D (6 bases). Trimming cost V 7 bases and J 0 bases, with 10 bases left between them. Per the germline V gene, CDR1 is MDHEN and CDR2 is SYDVKM. The CDR3 covers 14 residues. For the CDR3, the DNA is TGTGCCAGCACCAGGGGAAGCTCTGGAAACACCATATATTTT. This translates into CASTRGSSGNTIYF.

This clonotype was seen a few times. The chain carries TRBV10-3 and TRBJ1-1; tentative D call: TRBD1 (6 bases). CDR3 size: 14 residues. The ends were cut back, 4 bases at V and 7 bases at J, with 16 bases in the middle. Looked up from germline, CDR1 is ENHRY and CDR2 is SYGVKD. The CDR3 nucleotides read TGTGCCATCAGTGGTGGGGGCAGGGATGGTGAAGCTTTCTTT. Protein: CAISGGGRDGEAFF.

This clonotype was picked up a small number of times. The chain has TRBV29-1 and TRBJ2-3, with 7 bases matching TRBD2. The CDR3 consists of 14 residues. The J segment lost 3 bases and the V segment lost 4 bases, leaving 7 bases of the junction unmatched. Germline loops: CDR1 SQVTM, CDR2 ANQGSEA. DNA of the CDR3: TGCAGCGTTGTGGGCGGGAGCTCAACAGATACGCAGTATTTT. Translating it yields CSVVGGSSTDTQYF.

This chain connects TRBV7-2 to TRBJ2-7; D gene unclear. CDR1 is SGHTA and CDR2 is FQGNSA in the germline V gene. The V and J ends lost 1 base and 2 bases respectively, with 9 bases between them. This CDR3 region has 14 residues. The CDR3 DNA reads as TGTGCCAGCAGCTTAGTTGACGGAACCTACGAGCAGTACTTC. Protein product: CASSLVDGTYEQYF.

There are many counts of this clonotype. This chain connects TRBV20-1 to TRBJ1-4; D might be TRBD1 (5 bases). V lost 3 bases and J lost 10, with 15 bases in between. CDR1 and CDR2 from the germline V gene are DFQATT and SNEGSKA (reference sequence). CDR3 length equals 13 residues. CDR3 in amino acids: CSASTGTEGKLFF. In DNA, the CDR3 is TGCAGTGCTAGCACGGGGACCGAGGGAAAACTGTTTTTT.

In the case of this clonotype: No conserved phenylalanine or tryptophan ends this CDR3, so it is likely a read error. The chain recombines TRBV7-9 with TRBJ2-1; 9 nucleotides line up with TRBD2. The CDR3 runs 16 residues. V lost 0 bases, J lost 4 bases, and 4 bases stayed unmatched. From germline, CDR1 is SEHNR and CDR2 FQNEAQ (reference sequence). The CDR3 coding sequence is TGTGCCAGCAGCTTAGCGCTAGCGGGAACTTACAATGAGCAGTTCTCC. Translation: CASSLALAGTYNEQFS.

This clonotype has a handful of counts. The chain employs TRBV2 and TRBJ2-2; TRBD1 might be the D (5 bases). The CDR3 runs to 17 residues. Trimming took off 0 bases at V and 4 bases at J, with 15 bases between the two ends. Germline CDR1 SNHLY, CDR2 FYNNEI. The CDR3 sequence is CASSEARPGRGTGELFF. In nucleotides, the CDR3 is TGTGCCAGCAGTGAAGCCCGACCAGGGCGAGGCACCGGGGAGCTGTTTTTT. Drawing the rest from reference TRBV2 and TRBJ2-2, the complete variable domain is EPEVTQTPSHQVTQMGQEVILRCVPISNHLYFYWYRQILGQKVEFLVSFYNNEISEKSEIFDDQFSVERPDGSNFTLKIRSTKLEDSAMYFCASSEARPGRGTGELFFGEGSRLTVL.

V and J are TRBV27 and TRBJ2-3, with a weak D call TRBD2 (6 bases). Germline V gene lookup returns CDR1 MNHEY and CDR2 SMNVEV (reference sequence). V was pared by 4 bases and J by 3 bases, with 11 bases between. This CDR3 spans 14 amino acids. The DNA for the CDR3 is TGTGCCAGCAGTTGGCGGGACGCAACAGATACGCAGTATTTT. Its translation: CASSWRDATDTQYF.

This chain uses TRBV5-1 with TRBJ2-1; the match to TRBD2 covers 7 bases. In germline, CDR1 is SGHRS, CDR2 YFSETQ. This CDR3 is 15 amino acids long. Unmatched junction bases numbered 9, after V lost 3 bases and J lost 6 bases. The CDR3 DNA reads as TGCGCCAGCAGCTCCGCGGCGGGAGCGAGCAATGAGCAGTTCTTC. It codes for CASSSAAGASNEQFF.

The V call is TRBV7-9, the J call TRBJ1-5; 8 positions agree with TRBD1. The V segment lost 6 bases and the J segment 1 base; nucleotides outside the gene matches: 2. The CDR3 is 14 amino acids. The V gene's germline CDR1 is SEHNR and CDR2 FQNEAQ (reference sequence). CDR3 in amino acids: CASSRQGSNQPQHF. The CDR3 DNA reads as TGTGCCAGCAGTCGACAGGGGAGCAATCAGCCCCAGCATTTT.

In this sample, this clonotype turned up once. The chain combines TRBV4-3 with TRBJ2-1; 8 nucleotides match TRBD2. The V gene end was trimmed by 0 bases and the J gene end by 2 bases; junction bases not matched to a gene: 6. This CDR3 comprises 17 residues. Germline V gives CDR1 LGHNA, CDR2 YSLEER. The CDR3: CASSQDRPAGAYNEQFF. As DNA, the CDR3 is TGCGCCAGCAGCCAAGATAGGCCAGCGGGGGCCTACAATGAGCAGTTCTTC.

In its sample, this clonotype was seen many times. The V call is TRBV6-8, the J call TRBJ2-4; D is unresolved. This CDR3 is 15 amino acids long. Trimming removed 2 bases at V and 0 bases at J, with 8 bases between. The V gene's germline CDR1 is MNHGY and CDR2 SAAAGT. This chain's CDR3 is CASSYLGLAKNIQYF. CDR3 nucleotide sequence: TGTGCCAGCAGTTACCTCGGTTTAGCCAAAAACATTCAGTACTTC.

V gene TRBV18 combines with J gene TRBJ2-1; 10 nucleotides align to TRBD2. V lost 3 bases and J lost 9; bases outside the gene matches: 11. CDR1 is KGHSH, CDR2 LQKENI, per germline. The CDR3 is made up of 16 amino acids. The CDR3 nucleotides read TGTGCCAGCTCACCCCCCTTGCTAGCGGGAGTTACTGAGCAGTTCTTC. This encodes CASSPPLLAGVTEQFF.

A few counts support this clonotype. V and J are TRBV6-5 and TRBJ1-5; D unresolved. The CDR3 covers 14 residues. In germline, CDR1 is MNHEY, CDR2 SVGAGI. The V gene lost 4 bases and the J gene lost 0 bases, with 7 bases spanning the gap. CDR3 amino acids: CASSSAGSNQPQHF. The CDR3 nucleotides read TGTGCCAGCAGTTCCGCAGGTAGCAATCAGCCCCAGCATTTT.

The sample holds many counts of this clonotype. J is TRBJ2-3 and V is TRBV20-1, with 13 nucleotides matching TRBD2. The CDR3 covers 15 residues. Trimming took 2 bases from V and 2 from J; bases not matched to a gene: 1. Per the germline V gene, CDR1 is DFQATT and CDR2 is SNEGSKA (reference sequence). CDR3 sequence: CSARTSGRATDTQYF. CDR3 DNA: TGCAGTGCTAGAACTAGCGGGAGGGCCACAGATACGCAGTATTTT.

This clonotype was counted between two and nine times. This sequence joins TRBV5-1 and TRBJ2-7; no definite D call. V gave up 4 bases and J gave up 4 bases, with 12 bases separating them. This CDR3 is built from 13 residues. Germline loops: CDR1 SGHRS, CDR2 YFSETQ. CDR3 region: CASSVTSDYEQYF. The DNA of the CDR3 is TGCGCCAGCAGCGTAACATCGGATTACGAGCAGTACTTC.

This clonotype was seen only a few times. V and J are TRBV9 and TRBJ2-2; D remains ambiguous. There are 16 residues in the CDR3. Trimming pared 4 bases from V and 7 bases from J, leaving 20 bases between. Germline V gene sequence: CDR1 SGDLS, CDR2 YYNGEE. This CDR3 is CASSPYVGSTGGELFF. As DNA, the CDR3 is TGTGCCAGCAGCCCCTATGTAGGCAGTACCGGCGGGGAGCTGTTTTTT.

V gene TRBV20-1 combines with J gene TRBJ1-2; 7 positions agree with TRBD1. Germline CDR1 is DFQATT and CDR2 is SNEGSKA (reference sequence). Trimming at V came to 4 bases and at J to 7 bases, leaving 3 bases not matched to a gene. The CDR3 is made up of 11 amino acids. The DNA of the CDR3 is TGCAGTGCTATCCGACAGGGTGGCTACACCTTC. Protein sequence: CSAIRQGGYTF.

Only a few counts were recorded for this clonotype. The chain uses TRBV12-3 or TRBV12-4 and TRBJ2-4; perhaps D is TRBD1 or TRBD2 (5 bases each). V was clipped by 6 bases and J by 7 bases, with 10 bases between them. This CDR3 contains 12 residues. The chain's CDR3 is CASSLGTNIQYF. DNA of the CDR3: TGTGCCAGCAGCCTCGGGACGAACATTCAGTACTTC.

This clonotype appeared many times. This chain links TRBV24-1 with TRBJ2-7, with D hard to call. With 2 bases removed from V and 3 bases from J, the gap between germline ends came to 1 base. The CDR3 extends over 11 amino acids. Germline V gene sequence: CDR1 KGHDR, CDR2 SFDVKD. The DNA of the CDR3 is TGTGCCACCAGTGATTACTACGAGCAGTACTTC. It codes for CATSDYYEQYF.

The table lists this clonotype with a few counts. The chain links TRBV7-9 to TRBJ1-5; D not certain. Germline V gene sequence: CDR1 SEHNR, CDR2 FQNEAQ (reference sequence). Trimming removed 5 bases from V and 7 bases from J, with 15 bases in between. The CDR3 extends over 14 amino acids. CDR3 DNA: TGTGCCAGCAGCCCGGACGGAACCAGCCAGCCCCAGCATTTT. Translated, it gives CASSPDGTSQPQHF.

This clonotype was seen ten or more times. The genes are TRBV5-1 and TRBJ2-3; D perhaps matches TRBD2 (6 bases). Germline CDR1 is SGHRS and CDR2 is YFSETQ. Trimming pared 5 bases from V and 2 bases from J, leaving 12 bases between. CDR3 length equals 14 residues. The CDR3 coding sequence is TGCGCCAGCAGATTAGCGGACCACACAGATACGCAGTATTTT. Translated, it gives CASRLADHTDTQYF.

This clonotype showed up just a few times. Written as DNA, the CDR3 is TGTGCCAGCAGTCCGACCCGCACAGAGACCCAGTACTTC. Its protein product is CASSPTRTETQYF. The chain joins TRBV6-2 or TRBV6-3 to TRBJ2-5, with unresolved D. The germline V and J ends were trimmed by 5 bases and 4 bases, with 11 bases remaining between them. This CDR3 comprises 13 residues. The germline CDR1 and CDR2 sequences are MNHEY and SVGEGT.

This clonotype was seen ten or more times. J is TRBJ1-1 and V is TRBV5-1; the D is unclear. This CDR3 is built from 14 residues. Between the trimmed V and J ends, which lost 0 bases and 1 base, there was a span of 7 bases. Germline V CDR1 and CDR2: SGHRS, YFSETQ. Here the CDR3 reads CASSLDAANTEAFF. CDR3 in DNA: TGCGCCAGCAGCTTGGACGCAGCGAACACTGAAGCTTTCTTT.

This chain's CDR3 is CASSSGEGSYGYTF. CDR3 in DNA: TGCGCCAGCAGCTCTGGAGAAGGGTCCTATGGCTACACCTTC. V and J are TRBV5-1 and TRBJ1-2; D not certain. The CDR3 covers 14 residues. Germline assignment: CDR1 SGHRS and CDR2 YFSETQ. Between the trimmed V and J ends, which lost 3 bases and 4 bases, there was a span of 13 bases.

The chain combines TRBV10-3 with TRBJ1-6; TRBD1 aligns across 11 bases. V was pared by 6 bases and J by 6 bases, with 4 bases of the junction left unmatched. The CDR3 spans 15 residues. Germline V CDR1 and CDR2: ENHRY, SYGVKD. As DNA, the CDR3 is TGTGCCATCAGGGGACAGGGGGACAGTAATTCACCCCTCCACTTT. This sequence encodes CAIRGQGDSNSPLHF.